This T cell receptor beta chain appears in the sequencing data of a study of beta chain features in type 1 diabetes. Findings and caveats of the study: More deletions and fewer insertions at VDJ junctions were seen in type 1 diabetes patients. When Type 1 diabetes patients were examined, their TCRB CDR3s proved moderately but significantly shorter in all four CD4+ subsets. TCRB repertoires of naive, central memory and Treg cells appeared more similar among patients than among healthy donors.

The authors reverse transcribed all of the isolated RNA, so sequencing captured expressed TCRB transcripts. Using immunoSEQ multiplex PCR, the repertoire was profiled, and TCRdb retains in-frame clones only, with some absent. The sample has about 16,000 clones, approximately 55% seen once. A note on this clone: As yet, its antigen is unknown.

Source material: stem cell memory CD4+ T cells from blood. The source is a woman younger than 35 in good health.

CDR3 in amino acids: CASSYRTWGSTDTQYF. The CDR3 nucleotides are TGTGCCAGCAGCTACCGGACTTGGGGTAGCACAGATACGCAGTATTTT. This chain joins TRBV7-2 and TRBJ2-3, with a possible D match to TRBD2 (5 bases). This CDR3 has 16 residues. With 4 bases removed from V and 0 bases from J, the gap between germline ends came to 14 bases. Germline V gives CDR1 SGHTA, CDR2 FQGNSA.